The clone carrying this T cell receptor (beta chain) has ten or more counts. Its antigen is still unknown. This entry is derived from a study of T cell repertoires in cytomegalovirus infection. Study-wide context: From public TCR beta signatures came an indication of both CMV infection and matching HLA type. Study-wide points: The study identified carriers of CMV plus the relevant HLA from cumulative public TCR beta family frequency.

V dropped 4 bases and J dropped 5 bases, with 3 bases sitting between them. This CDR3 spans 11 amino acids. CDR1 is SGHTA and CDR2 is FQGNSA in the germline V gene. TCRdb independently ran MiXCR on the reads; one entry per CDR3 protein. Here the sample spans about 400,000 distinct CDR3 sequences, roughly 34% being singletons. The receptor was derived from a human donor in good health (CMV status not recorded). Some clones in this sample may be carry-over from other donors' samples. Material: cultured PBMCs, obtained from culture after CMV antigen stimulation. The chain couples TRBV7-2 to TRBJ2-4, with unresolved D. This CDR3 reads CASSSENIQYF. CDR3 DNA: TGTGCCAGCAGCTCCGAAAACATTCAGTACTTC.